The entry below gives a single T cell receptor (beta chain) sequence along with its context. V shed 5 bases and J 7 bases; nucleotides not matched to a gene: 8. The CDR3 consists of 15 residues. CDR1 is MDHEN and CDR2 is SYDVKM in the germline V gene. The protocol was immunoSEQ multiplex PCR, while the TCRdb copy is restricted to in-frame clones and leaves out a portion. The sample records a few million clones, more than 80% being singletons. This sample is part of a study of shared clonotypes between healthy human individuals. The chain recombines TRBV28 with TRBJ1-4; 9 bases agree with TRBD1. This clonotype originated in a man aged 18 to 29 in good health. Some clones in this sample may be carry-over from other donors' samples. Sequenced: naive CD4+ T cells from PBMCs. Subset of the sample: CD45RA+ positively selected. The CDR3 nucleotides are TGTGCCAGCAGTACTCCCGGGACAGGGCCTGAAAAACTGTTTTTT. Translating gives CASSTPGTGPEKLFF.